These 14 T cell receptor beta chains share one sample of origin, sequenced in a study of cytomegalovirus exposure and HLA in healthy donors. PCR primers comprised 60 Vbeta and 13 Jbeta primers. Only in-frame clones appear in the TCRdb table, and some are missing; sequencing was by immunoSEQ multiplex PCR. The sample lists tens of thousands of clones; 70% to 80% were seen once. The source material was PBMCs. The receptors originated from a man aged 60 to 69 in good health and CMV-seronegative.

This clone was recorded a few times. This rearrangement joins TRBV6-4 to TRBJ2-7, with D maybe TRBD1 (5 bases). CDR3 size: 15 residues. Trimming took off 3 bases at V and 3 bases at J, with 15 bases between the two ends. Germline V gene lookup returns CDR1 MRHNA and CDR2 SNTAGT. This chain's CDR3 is CASSEQHGQGYEQYF. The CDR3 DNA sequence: TGTGCCAGCAGTGAGCAACACGGTCAGGGCTACGAGCAGTACTTC.

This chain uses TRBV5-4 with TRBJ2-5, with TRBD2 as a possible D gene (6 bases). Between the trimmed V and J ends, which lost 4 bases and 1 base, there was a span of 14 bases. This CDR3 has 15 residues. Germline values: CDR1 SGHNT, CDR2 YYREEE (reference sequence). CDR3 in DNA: TGTGCCAGCAGCCCAGCCTTGGGAGGCCAAGAGACCCAGTACTTC. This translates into CASSPALGGQETQYF.

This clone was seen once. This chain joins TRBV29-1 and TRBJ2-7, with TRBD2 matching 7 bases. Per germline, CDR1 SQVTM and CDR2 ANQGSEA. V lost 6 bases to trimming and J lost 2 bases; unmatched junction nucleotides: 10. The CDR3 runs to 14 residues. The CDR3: CSVLQRGGPYEQYF. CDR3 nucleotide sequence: TGCAGCGTGCTTCAGCGGGGTGGACCCTACGAGCAGTACTTC.

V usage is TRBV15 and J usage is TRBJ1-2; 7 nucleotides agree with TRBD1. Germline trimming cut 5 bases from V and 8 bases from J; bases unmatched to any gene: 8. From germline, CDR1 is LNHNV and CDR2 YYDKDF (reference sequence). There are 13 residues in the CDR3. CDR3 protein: CATSSRTGQGYTF. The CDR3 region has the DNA TGTGCCACCAGCTCACGGACAGGACAAGGCTACACCTTC.

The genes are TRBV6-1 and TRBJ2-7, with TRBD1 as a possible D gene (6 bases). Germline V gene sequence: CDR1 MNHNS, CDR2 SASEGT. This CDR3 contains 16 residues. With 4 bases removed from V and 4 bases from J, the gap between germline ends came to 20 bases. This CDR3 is CASSALKGTSVYEQYF. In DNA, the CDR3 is TGTGCCAGCAGTGCGCTTAAAGGGACATCAGTTTACGAGCAGTACTTC.

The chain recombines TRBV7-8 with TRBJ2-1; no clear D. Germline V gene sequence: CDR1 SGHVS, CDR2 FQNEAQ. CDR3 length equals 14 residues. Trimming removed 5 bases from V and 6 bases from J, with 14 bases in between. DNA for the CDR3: TGTGCCAGCAGCCAGACGGCGTGGAGCAATGAGCAGTTCTTC. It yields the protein CASSQTAWSNEQFF.

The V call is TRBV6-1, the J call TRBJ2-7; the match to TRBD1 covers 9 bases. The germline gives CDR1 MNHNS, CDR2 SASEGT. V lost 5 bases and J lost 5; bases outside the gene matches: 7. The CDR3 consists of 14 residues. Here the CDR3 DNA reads TGTGCCAGCAGTCCCGGGACAGGGATGAACGAGCAGTACTTC. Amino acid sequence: CASSPGTGMNEQYF.

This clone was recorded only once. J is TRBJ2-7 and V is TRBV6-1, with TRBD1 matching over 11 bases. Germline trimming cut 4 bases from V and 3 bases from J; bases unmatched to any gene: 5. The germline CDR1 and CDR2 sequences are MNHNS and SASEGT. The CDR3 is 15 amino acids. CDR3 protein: CASSGGQGGSYEQYF. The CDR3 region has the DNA TGTGCCAGCAGTGGGGGACAGGGGGGAAGCTACGAGCAGTACTTC.

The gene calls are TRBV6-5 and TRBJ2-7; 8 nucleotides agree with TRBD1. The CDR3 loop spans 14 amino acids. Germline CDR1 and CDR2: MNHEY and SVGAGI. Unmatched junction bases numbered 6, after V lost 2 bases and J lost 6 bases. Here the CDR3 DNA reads TGTGCCAGCAGTTACAGCGCCAGGGGGCTCGAGCAGTACTTC. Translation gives CASSYSARGLEQYF.

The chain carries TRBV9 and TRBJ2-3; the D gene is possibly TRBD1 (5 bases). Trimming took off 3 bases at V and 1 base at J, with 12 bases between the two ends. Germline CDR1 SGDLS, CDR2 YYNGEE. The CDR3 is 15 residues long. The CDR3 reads CASSARDQGTDTQYF. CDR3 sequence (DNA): TGTGCCAGCAGCGCCAGGGATCAGGGCACAGATACGCAGTATTTT.

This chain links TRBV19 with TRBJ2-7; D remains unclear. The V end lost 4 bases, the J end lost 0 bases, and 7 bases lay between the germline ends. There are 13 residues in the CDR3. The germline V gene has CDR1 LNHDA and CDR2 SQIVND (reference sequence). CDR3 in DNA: TGTGCCAGTAGTACGAGAACCTCCTACGAGCAGTACTTC. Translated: CASSTRTSYEQYF.

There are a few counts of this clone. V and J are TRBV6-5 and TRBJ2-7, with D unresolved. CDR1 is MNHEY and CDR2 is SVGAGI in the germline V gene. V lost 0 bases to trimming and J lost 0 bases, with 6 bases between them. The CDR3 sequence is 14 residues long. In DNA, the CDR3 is TGTGCCAGCAGTTACTCGCTCGGCTCCTACGAGCAGTACTTC. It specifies CASSYSLGSYEQYF.

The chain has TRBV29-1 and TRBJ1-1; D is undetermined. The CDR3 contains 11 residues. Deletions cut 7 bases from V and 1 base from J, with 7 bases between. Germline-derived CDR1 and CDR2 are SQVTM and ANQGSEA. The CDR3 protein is CSGRANTEAFF. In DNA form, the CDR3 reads TGCAGCGGGAGAGCGAACACTGAAGCTTTCTTT.

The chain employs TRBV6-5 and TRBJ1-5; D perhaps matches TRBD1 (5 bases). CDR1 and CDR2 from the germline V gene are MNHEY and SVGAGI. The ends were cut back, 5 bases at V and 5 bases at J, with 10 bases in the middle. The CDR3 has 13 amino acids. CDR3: CASSGGLYQPQHF. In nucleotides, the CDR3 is TGTGCCAGCAGTGGGGGACTTTATCAGCCCCAGCATTTT.